This T cell receptor beta chain was found in a study of T cell responses to AZD1222 COVID-19 vaccine (dated by TCRdb to about 2021). A note on the overall study: A total of approximately 230 trial participants underwent TCR sequencing, of whom about 200 received two doses of AZD1222 and some 25 received two doses of the MenACWY control vaccine. Trial participants were enrolled by age into subgroups of 18-55, 56-69 and 70-plus years, and roughly 150, 30 and 60 TCR-sequenced participants, respectively, were included in these subgroups.

Per the publication, the time point label means: about 28 days (+/-7) after the second vaccine dose. AZD1222 recipients with second doses at about 4 weeks or about 12 weeks were pooled, because spike-specific TCR depth and breadth did not differ between schedules. The vaccinee samples were drawn from two UK trials, COV001 and COV002, one of which was a single-blind randomized controlled phase 2/3 trial testing AZD1222 (ChAdOx1 nCoV-19) in healthy adults. For TCRbeta chain sequencing, PBMC samples were collected from trial participants at day 0 and at day 28 after the second dose. What the authors observed across the whole study: Because no day 14 peak-response samples were available, the repertoires could be characterized only after the peak T cell response. Epitopes outside the regions mutated in the B.1.351 and B.1.1.7 variants were reportedly recognized by nearly half of the unique spike-specific TCRs. Participants were mostly white British, with more females than males. The authors suggested clonal diversity may have been underestimated. The 56-69-year group was small, and its depth increase did not reach significance, likely because of low power. The vaccine-associated CD4 TCRs covered the entire spike protein, and the dominant responses fell in regions 160-218 and 743-854. Only 5 to 7 AZD1222 recipients were SARS-CoV-2 seropositive at baseline, limiting conclusions about previously exposed vaccinees. After two AZD1222 doses, spike-specific TCR breadth and depth were significantly higher than at day 0 and than in MenACWY recipients.

The germline V gene sets CDR1 to MNHNS and CDR2 to SASEGT. After removal of 6 bases from V and 0 bases from J, the junction retains 4 bases not matched to a gene. The CDR3 starts with the cysteine, ends with the phenylalanine, and has 14 residues. The DNA shown is the 42-base CDR3, in frame from base 1. The CDR3 regions of human TCRbeta chains were analyzed by immunosequencing. In the original analysis: Repertoire TCRs were matched against a reference library of SARS-CoV-2-specific TCRs generated with the MIRA antigen-specificity platform. Breadth was defined as the fraction of unique TCRs that were SARS-CoV-2-associated, and depth was defined as the fraction of total T cells that were SARS-CoV-2-associated. Using the MIRA data, each spike-specific TCR was assigned both to the spike region to which the TCR was reactive and to a CD4 or CD8 class. Log10-transformed breadth and depth values were compared by one-way ANOVA with Sidak's multiple comparisons tests. TCRdb took over this immuneACCESS table, retaining in-frame rearrangements with V and J assigned. Such tables are incomplete; in checked studies, under half of the missing clones stem from an unresolved V gene, and the remainder is unexplained. That table furnishes V, J and clone size, whereas the DNA furnished D and trimming. The sample profile shows some 67,000 clones; roughly four fifths of them were found once. 5.5% to 8% of the sample belongs to the ten largest clones.

A word on this clone: What this receptor recognizes is not known. No much larger clonotype is one base removed from it; base qualities were not supplied.

The V and J genes are TRBV6-1 and TRBJ2-7; 8 central bases correspond to TRBD1. The clonotype was recovered from an adult who received the AZD1222 COVID-19 vaccine. The material was peripheral blood, obtained 28 days after the second AZD1222 dose. The base sequence is TGTGCCAGCAGGGGGACAGGTCTCTCCTACGAGCAGTACTTC. Translation gives CASRGTGLSYEQYF.